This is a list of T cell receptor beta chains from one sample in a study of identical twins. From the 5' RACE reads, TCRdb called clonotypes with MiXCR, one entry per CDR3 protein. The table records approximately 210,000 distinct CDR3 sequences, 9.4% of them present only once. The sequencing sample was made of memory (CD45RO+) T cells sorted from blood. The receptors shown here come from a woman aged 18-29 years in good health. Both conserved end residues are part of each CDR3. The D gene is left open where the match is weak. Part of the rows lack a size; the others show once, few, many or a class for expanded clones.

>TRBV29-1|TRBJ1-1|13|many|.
TGCAGCGGCCACAGGGACATGAACACTGAAGCTTTCTTT
CSGHRDMNTEAFF
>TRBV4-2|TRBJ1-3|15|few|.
TGTGCCAGCAGCCAAGTTTTAGCCTCTGGAAACACCATATATTTT
CASSQVLASGNTIYF
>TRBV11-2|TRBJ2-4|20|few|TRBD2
TGTGCCAGCAGCTTAATGCGGCGGGGGGGGACACGAGCCGCCAAAAACATTCAGTACTTC
CASSLMRRGGTRAAKNIQYF
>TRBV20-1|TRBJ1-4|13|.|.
TGCAGTGCAACCGATGGGAGTCGTGAAAAACTGTTTTTT
CSATDGSREKLFF
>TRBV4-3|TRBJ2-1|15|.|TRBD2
TGCGCCAGCAGCCACGAGCGGGGCTCCTACAATGAGCAGTTCTTC
CASSHERGSYNEQFF
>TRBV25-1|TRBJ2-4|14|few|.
TGTGCCAGCAGCGATCTTAACAGGGAAAACATTCAGTACTTC
CASSDLNRENIQYF
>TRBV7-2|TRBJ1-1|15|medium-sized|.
TGTGCCAGCAGCTTATTAGCCTCGTCGAACACTGAAGCTTTCTTT
CASSLLASSNTEAFF
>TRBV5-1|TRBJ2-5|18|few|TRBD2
TGCGCCAGCAGCTTTGGACTAGCGGGGGATTGGTACCAAGAGACCCAGTACTTC
CASSFGLAGDWYQETQYF
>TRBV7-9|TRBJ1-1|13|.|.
TGTGCCAGCATCCGGGGGGGCAACACTGAAGCTTTCTTT
CASIRGGNTEAFF
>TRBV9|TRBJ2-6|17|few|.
TGTGCCAGCAGCGCCCGCCACAGGGTCAGTGGGGCCAACGTCCTGACTTTC
CASSARHRVSGANVLTF
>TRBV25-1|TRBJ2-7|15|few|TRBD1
TGTGCCAGCAGTGTCTCACAGGGGGTTGGCTACGAGCAGTACTTC
CASSVSQGVGYEQYF
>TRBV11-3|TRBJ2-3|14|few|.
TGTGCCAGCAGCCCCGACGGAAGGACAGATACGCAGTATTTT
CASSPDGRTDTQYF
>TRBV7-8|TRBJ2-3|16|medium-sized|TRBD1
TGTGCCAGCAGCTTAGGAACAGGGGGCGGAACAGATACGCAGTATTTT
CASSLGTGGGTDTQYF
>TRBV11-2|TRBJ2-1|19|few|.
TGTGCCAGCAGCCAACGCGGCGGTTCGACTCGACCGTCCCACAATGAGCAGTTCTTC
CASSQRGGSTRPSHNEQFF
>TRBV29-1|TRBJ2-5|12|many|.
TGCAGCGTTAGCCAGGCCCAAGAGACCCAGTACTTC
CSVSQAQETQYF
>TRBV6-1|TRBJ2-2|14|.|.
TGTGCCACAGTGGCACAGCCGGGCACCGGGGAGCTGTTTTTT
CATVAQPGTGELFF
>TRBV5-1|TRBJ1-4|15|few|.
TGCGCCAGCAGCTTTGGGCAGGCCCTTAATGAAAAACTGTTTTTT
CASSFGQALNEKLFF
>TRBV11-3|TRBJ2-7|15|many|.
TGTGCCAGCAGCAGGATCGGCGGGGTAACTAACGAGCAGTACTTC
CASSRIGGVTNEQYF
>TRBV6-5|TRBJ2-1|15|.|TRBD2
TGTGCCAGCAGTTACGCTAGCGGGAGGGAGAATGAGCAGTTCTTC
CASSYASGRENEQFF
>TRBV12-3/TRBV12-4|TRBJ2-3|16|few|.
TGTGCCAGCAGTTATCAACTAGCCTCCAGTCTGGATACGCAGTATTTT
CASSYQLASSLDTQYF
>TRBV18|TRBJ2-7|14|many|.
TGTGCCAGCTCACCGGGGCAGAGCTCCTACGAGCAGTACTTC
CASSPGQSSYEQYF
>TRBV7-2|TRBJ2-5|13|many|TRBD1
TGTGCCAGCAGCGGACAGGTCCAAGAGACCCAGTACTTC
CASSGQVQETQYF
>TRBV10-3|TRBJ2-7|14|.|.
TGTGCCACAACCCTGACTGGTAGCTCCTACGAGCAGTACTTC
CATTLTGSSYEQYF
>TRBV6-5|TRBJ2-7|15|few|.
TGTGCCAGCAGTTACTCCGAGACGGGAGCGGGCGAGCAGTACTTC
CASSYSETGAGEQYF
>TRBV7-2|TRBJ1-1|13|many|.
TGTGCCAGCAGCCCATCTATGAACACTGAAGCTTTCTTT
CASSPSMNTEAFF
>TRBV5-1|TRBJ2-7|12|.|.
TGCGCCAGCAGCTCGACTTTCTACGAGCAGTACTTC
CASSSTFYEQYF
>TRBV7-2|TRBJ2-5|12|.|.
TGTGCCAGCAGCCCCTTCGTTCGGACCCAGTACTTC
CASSPFVRTQYF
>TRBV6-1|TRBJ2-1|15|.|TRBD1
TGTGCCAGCCGTAATCCGGGACAGGGGAACAATGAGCAGTTCTTC
CASRNPGQGNNEQFF
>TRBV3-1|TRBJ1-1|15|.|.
TGTGCCAGCAGCCCAAGGGCGGGGATGGACACTGAAGCTTTCTTT
CASSPRAGMDTEAFF
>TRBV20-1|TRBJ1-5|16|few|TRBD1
TGCAGTGCCCCACCAGGGGGTGGAGGTTCCGATCAGCCCCAGCATTTT
CSAPPGGGGSDQPQHF
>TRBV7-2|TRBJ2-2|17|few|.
TGTGCCAGCAGCTTAAAAACTGGGAGAGGTCAGACCGGGGAGCTGTTTTTT
CASSLKTGRGQTGELFF
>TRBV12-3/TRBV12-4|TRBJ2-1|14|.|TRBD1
TGTGCCAGCAGTTTTGGGGACAGGGGGCTCCTGCAGTTCTTC
CASSFGDRGLLQFF
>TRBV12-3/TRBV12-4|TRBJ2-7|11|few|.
TGTGCCAGCAGTGACGGGAGACCCCAGTACTTC
CASSDGRPQYF
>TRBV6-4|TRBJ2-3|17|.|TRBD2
TGTGCCAGCAGTGAATCGCCGTCTAGCGGGGCCACAGATACGCAGTATTTT
CASSESPSSGATDTQYF